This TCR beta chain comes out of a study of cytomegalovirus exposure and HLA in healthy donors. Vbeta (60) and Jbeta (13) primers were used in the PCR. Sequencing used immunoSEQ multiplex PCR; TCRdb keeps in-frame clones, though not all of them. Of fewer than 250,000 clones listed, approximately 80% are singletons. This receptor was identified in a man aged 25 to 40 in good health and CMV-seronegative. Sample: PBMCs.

CDR3 sequence (DNA): TGTGCCAGCTCACCACCGTGGCCCCAGGACTATCAGCCCCAGCATTTT. Its translation: CASSPPWPQDYQPQHF. The chain carries TRBV18 and TRBJ1-5, with D unresolved. This CDR3 spans 16 amino acids. Germline assignment: CDR1 KGHSH and CDR2 LQKENI. The V end was cut by 0 bases, the J end by 5 bases, with 14 bases between.